Included here is one T cell receptor beta chain sequence, with context. The antigen remains undetermined. TCRdb recomputed calls from the RT-PCR reads with MiXCR, one row per CDR3 protein. Of more than 500,000 distinct CDR3 sequences listed, roughly 12% were seen once; the top ten hold approximately 11%. This specimen belongs to a study of response to subunit inactivated influenza vaccine. Study-wide results and caveats: Researchers suggested that each seasonal influenza vaccination recruits few new T cells.

This same sample was also part of a study on T cells expressing NK-cell markers. That study adds: TCR beta cDNA was generated via 5'RACE template switching incorporating UMIs. From sorted CD3+CD56+NKG2C+, CD3+CD56+NKG2C- and CD3+CD56-NKG2C+ T cells came the TCR beta repertoires. A handful of donors likewise had their CD3+CD56-NKG2C+ fraction led by these clonotypes.

This specimen was PBMCs from blood, taken on the day of vaccination. The receptor comes from a man aged 50 to 59 who received an inactivated influenza vaccine.

The CDR3 DNA sequence: TGCAGTGCTAGAGATTCGGGCAGCACTAATGAAAAACTGTTTTTT. Amino acid sequence: CSARDSGSTNEKLFF. V and J are TRBV20-1 and TRBJ1-4, with D uncertain. Trimming took 0 bases from V and 2 from J, leaving 10 bases between them. Germline V CDR1 and CDR2: DFQATT, SNEGSKA (reference sequence). The CDR3 runs to 15 residues.